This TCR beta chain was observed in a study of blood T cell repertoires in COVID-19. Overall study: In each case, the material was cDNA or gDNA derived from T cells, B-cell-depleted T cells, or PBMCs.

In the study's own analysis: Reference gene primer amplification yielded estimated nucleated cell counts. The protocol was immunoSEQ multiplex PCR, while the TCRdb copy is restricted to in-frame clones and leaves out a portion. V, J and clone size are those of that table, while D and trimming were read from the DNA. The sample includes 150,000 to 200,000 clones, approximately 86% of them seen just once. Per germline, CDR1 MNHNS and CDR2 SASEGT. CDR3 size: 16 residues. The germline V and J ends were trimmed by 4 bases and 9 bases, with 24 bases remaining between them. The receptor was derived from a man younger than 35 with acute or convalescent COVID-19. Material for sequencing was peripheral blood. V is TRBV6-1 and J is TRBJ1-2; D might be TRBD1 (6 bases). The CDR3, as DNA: TGTGCCAGCAGTGCCAATCTGCCGGACAGTTTCGTCAGCTACACCTTC. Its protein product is CASSANLPDSFVSYTF.